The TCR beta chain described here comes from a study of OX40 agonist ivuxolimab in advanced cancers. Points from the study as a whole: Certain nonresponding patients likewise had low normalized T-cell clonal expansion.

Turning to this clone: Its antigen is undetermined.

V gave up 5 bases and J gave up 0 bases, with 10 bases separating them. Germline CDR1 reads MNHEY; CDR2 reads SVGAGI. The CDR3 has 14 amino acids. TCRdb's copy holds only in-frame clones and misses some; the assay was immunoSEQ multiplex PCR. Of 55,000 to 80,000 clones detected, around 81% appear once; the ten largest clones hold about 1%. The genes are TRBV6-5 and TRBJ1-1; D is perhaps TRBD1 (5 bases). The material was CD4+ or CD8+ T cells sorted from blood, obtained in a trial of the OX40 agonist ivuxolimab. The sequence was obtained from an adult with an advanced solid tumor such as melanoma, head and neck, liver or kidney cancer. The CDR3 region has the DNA TGTGCCAGCAGTCGGGACGGCTTGAACACTGAAGCTTTCTTT. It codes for CASSRDGLNTEAFF.